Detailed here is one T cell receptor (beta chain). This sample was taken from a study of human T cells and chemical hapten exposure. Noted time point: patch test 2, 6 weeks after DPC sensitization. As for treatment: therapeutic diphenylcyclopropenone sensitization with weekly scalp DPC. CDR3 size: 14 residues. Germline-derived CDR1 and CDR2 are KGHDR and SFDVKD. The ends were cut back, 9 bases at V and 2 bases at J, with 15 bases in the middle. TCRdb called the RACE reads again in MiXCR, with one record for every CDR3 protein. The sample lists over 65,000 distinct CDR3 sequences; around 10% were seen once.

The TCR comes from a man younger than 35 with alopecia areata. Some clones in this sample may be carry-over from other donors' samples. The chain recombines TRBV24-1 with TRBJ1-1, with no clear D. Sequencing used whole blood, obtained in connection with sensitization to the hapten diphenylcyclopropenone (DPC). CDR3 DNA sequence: TGTGCCACCGCCGACCGCTCGGCTAACACTGAAGCTTTCTTT. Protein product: CATADRSANTEAFF.